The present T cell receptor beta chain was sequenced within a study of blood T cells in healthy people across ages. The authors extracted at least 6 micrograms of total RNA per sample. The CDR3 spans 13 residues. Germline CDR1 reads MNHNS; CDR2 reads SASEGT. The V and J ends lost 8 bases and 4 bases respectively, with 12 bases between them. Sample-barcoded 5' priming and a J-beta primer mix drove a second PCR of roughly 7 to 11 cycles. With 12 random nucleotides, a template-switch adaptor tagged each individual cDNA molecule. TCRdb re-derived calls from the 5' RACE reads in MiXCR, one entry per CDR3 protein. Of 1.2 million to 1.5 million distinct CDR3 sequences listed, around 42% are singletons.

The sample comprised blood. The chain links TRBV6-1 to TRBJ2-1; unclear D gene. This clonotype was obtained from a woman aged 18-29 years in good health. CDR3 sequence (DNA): TGTGCCAGCGCGCAGCTAGATTACAATGAGCAGTTCTTC. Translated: CASAQLDYNEQFF.